This T cell receptor beta chain appears in the sequencing data of a study of OX40 agonist ivuxolimab in advanced cancers. Study-wide context: Antecedent anti-PD-1, anti-PD-L1 or anti-CTLA-4 therapy was permissible, with about 40% having received some. Study-wide points: Low normalized T-cell clonal expansion also characterized some of the nonresponders. Antigen specificity of clonally expanded peripheral T cells was not established.

TCRdb's table, derived via immunoSEQ multiplex PCR, lists solely in-frame clones and lacks some. The sample includes roughly 70,000 clones, about nine tenths of them seen just once. This clone turned up a few times. Its antigen is not known. Germline lookup yields CDR1 SGHNT and CDR2 YENEEA. Deletions cut 2 bases from V and 2 bases from J, with 3 bases between. The CDR3 is made up of 12 amino acids. Baseline was the first blood sampling point, followed by cycle 4 day 1 and cycle 7 day 1. The sample here was CD4+ or CD8+ T cells sorted from blood, taken in a trial of the OX40 agonist ivuxolimab. V gene TRBV11-3 combines with J gene TRBJ1-2; D remains unclear. The sequence came from an adult with an advanced solid tumor such as melanoma, head and neck, liver or kidney cancer. The CDR3 sequence: CASSLMNYGYTF. In nucleotides, the CDR3 is TGTGCCAGCAGCTTAATGAACTATGGCTACACCTTC.